The entry below gives a single TCR beta chain sequence along with its context. From germline, CDR1 is SGDLS and CDR2 YYNGEE. This CDR3 has 13 amino acids. The V and J ends lost 3 bases and 8 bases respectively, with 14 bases between them. Per the original data handling: Amplification of reference gene primers provided the estimated nucleated cell counts. Sequencing used immunoSEQ multiplex PCR; TCRdb keeps in-frame clones, though not all of them. That table furnishes V, J and clone size, whereas the DNA furnished D and trimming. The data contain about 150,000 clones, about 90% of them singletons. This sample was taken from a study of blood T cell repertoires in COVID-19. About the study: COVID-19 samples, acute and convalescent, were from the United States, Italy and Spain. In each case, the material was cDNA or gDNA derived from T cells, B-cell-depleted T cells, or PBMCs.

The specimen was peripheral blood. V gene TRBV9 combines with J gene TRBJ1-2; weak D call: TRBD1 (5 bases). This TCR derives from a man aged 45 to 65 with acute or convalescent COVID-19. CDR3 in amino acids: CASSGGEVTGYTF. CDR3 in DNA: TGTGCCAGCAGCGGAGGGGAGGTGACCGGCTACACCTTC. The whole variable domain, remainder taken from reference TRBV9 and TRBJ1-2, is DSGVTQTPKHLITATGQRVTLRCSPRSGDLSVYWYQQSLDQGLQFLIQYYNGEERAKGNILERFSAQQFPDLHSELNLSSLELGDSALYFCASSGGEVTGYTFGSGTRLTVV.